This T cell receptor (beta chain) came from a study of T-cell memory formation after mild COVID-19. Study at large: TCR clusters were mostly confined to one donor each. Study-level results: Mainly CM and EM harbored the contracting CD4+ clones; mainly EMRA harbored the CD8+ ones.

Germline assignment: CDR1 SGHTA and CDR2 FQGNSA. The CDR3 extends over 15 amino acids. TCRdb itself ran the 5' RACE reads through MiXCR, one entry per CDR3 protein. The sample consists of 260,000 or so distinct CDR3 sequences, over 15% of them appearing once. This clonotype turned up a few times. No antigen is known for it. A junction end diverges from the germline sequence, so it may reflect a read error. The chain uses TRBV7-2 and TRBJ2-5; 9 nucleotides match TRBD2. This TCR came from a man aged 18 to 29 who had mild COVID-19 (a few samples of this study predate the infection). Cell type and time point are not known. What was sequenced was PBMCs or a T cell subset sorted from them (not recorded which). This chain's CDR3 is CASSSTGTSTFFYDF. The CDR3 nucleotides are TGTGCCAGCAGCTCGACCGGGACTAGCACATTCTTTTATGACTTC.